Given below is one T cell receptor (beta chain) in context. This same CDR3 is encoded by further DNA sequences in the sample. This sample is drawn from a study of blood T cell repertoires in COVID-19. Background on the study: Collection of acute and convalescent COVID-19 samples took place in the United States, Italy and Spain. PBMCs, B-cell-depleted T cells, or T cells provided the cDNA or gDNA that made up the material.

Germline lookup yields CDR1 SGDLS and CDR2 YYNGEE. V lost 3 bases and J 4 bases, leaving 11 bases between the germline ends. The CDR3 extends over 13 amino acids. Authors' processing steps: Amplified reference gene primers provided the basis for estimating nucleated cell counts. TCRdb's table, derived via immunoSEQ multiplex PCR, lists solely in-frame clones and lacks some. Clonal size and the V and J genes are those of that table, whereas D and trimming came from the DNA. The sample lists under 250,000 clones; about 85% were seen once. This chain connects TRBV9 to TRBJ2-7; D is perhaps TRBD2 (5 bases). The sequenced sample consisted of peripheral blood. The receptor was isolated from a woman older than 75 with acute or convalescent COVID-19. The CDR3 loop is CASSGLRGYEQYF. CDR3 DNA: TGTGCCAGCAGCGGGCTCCGGGGTTACGAGCAGTACTTC.